The present T cell receptor beta chain was sequenced within a study of identical twins. Whole-study results and caveats: Surplus twin overlap in beta out-of-frame sequences was less pronounced.

V shed 5 bases and J shed 6 bases, with 14 bases lying between them. The CDR3 loop spans 13 amino acids. The germline CDR1 and CDR2 sequences are MDHEN and SYDVKM. Only healthy Caucasians were included as donors. Unique molecular identifiers were present on the cDNA, and a universal primer site came from template switching. MiXCR, applied by TCRdb to the 5' RACE reads, yields one record per CDR3 protein. The sample lists some 590,000 distinct CDR3 sequences; 9.6% were seen once. This clonotype was observed at least ten times. Antigen: not known. These data were likewise used in another study, on yellow fever vaccine responses in identical twins.

The sequenced sample was PBMCs. The TCR originated in a young woman in good health. The chain uses TRBV28 and TRBJ2-7, with D maybe TRBD2 (6 bases). The CDR3 loop is CASSGALGGEQYF. The CDR3 DNA is TGTGCCAGCAGTGGGGCCCTGGGGGGCGAGCAGTACTTC.